The 30 T cell receptor beta chains listed next were all sequenced from one sample in a study of shared clonotypes between healthy human individuals. Method: immunoSEQ multiplex PCR; TCRdb's copy keeps in-frame clones and lacks some. Of around 530,000 clones listed, roughly 79% are singletons. Sequencing used PBMCs. All receptors derive from a woman aged 35 to 49 in good health. Some clones in this sample may be carry-over from other donors' samples.

The chain has TRBV7-2 and TRBJ1-1; 7 positions agree with TRBD1. This CDR3 contains 14 residues. Germline lookup yields CDR1 SGHTA and CDR2 FQGNSA. V trimming: 1 base; J trimming: 1 base; junction bases outside the gene matches: 0. The CDR3: CASSLDRGNTEAFF. The CDR3 DNA reads as TGTGCCAGCAGCTTAGACAGGGGGAACACTGAAGCTTTCTTT.

The chain carries TRBV28 and TRBJ1-2; no definite D call. V gave up 6 bases and J gave up 5 bases, with 7 bases separating them. CDR1 MDHEN and CDR2 SYDVKM come from the germline V gene. This CDR3 region has 11 residues. CDR3: CASRYFYGYTF. The CDR3 nucleotides read TGTGCCAGCAGGTACTTTTATGGCTACACCTTC.

The V gene is TRBV7-9, the J gene TRBJ2-7; possible D gene TRBD1, 6 bases. The length of the CDR3 is 16 residues. The germline CDR1 and CDR2 sequences are SEHNR and FQNEAQ (reference sequence). V lost 0 bases, J lost 2 bases, and 14 bases lay in between. The CDR3 region has the DNA TGTGCCAGCAGCTTAGCATCTCGGACAGCAGCCTACGAGCAGTACTTC. As protein: CASSLASRTAAYEQYF.

The rearrangement uses TRBV18 and TRBJ2-7; no firm D call. Germline CDR1 reads KGHSH; CDR2 reads LQKENI. The CDR3 consists of 14 residues. The ends were cut back, 3 bases at V and 4 bases at J, with 13 bases in the middle. The CDR3 is CASSPTQAPYEQYF. CDR3 bases: TGTGCCAGCTCACCTACTCAGGCACCATACGAGCAGTACTTC. Based on the CDR3 plus reference TRBV18 and TRBJ2-7, the full variable domain is NAGVMQNPRHLVRRRGQEARLRCSPMKGHSHVYWYRQLPEEGLKFMVYLQKENIIDESGMPKERFSAEFPKEGPSILRIQQVVRGDSAAYFCASSPTQAPYEQYFGPGTRLTVT.

This clone was seen a handful of times. Sequence at one end of the junction differs from germline and may be a read error. This chain joins TRBV2 and TRBJ1-1; D is unresolved. Germline lookup yields CDR1 SNHLY and CDR2 FYNNEI. The CDR3 spans 15 residues. As DNA, the CDR3 is TGTGCCAGCAGCGAAGAGGCACTGGGGAGACCAAAGCTTTCCTTT. This encodes CASSEEALGRPKLSF. Based on the CDR3 plus reference TRBV2 and TRBJ1-1, the full variable domain is EPEVTQTPSHQVTQMGQEVILRCVPISNHLYFYWYRQILGQKVEFLVSFYNNEISEKSEIFDDQFSVERPDGSNFTLKIRSTKLEDSAMYFCASSEEALGRPKLSFGQGTRLTVV.

This chain connects TRBV6-5 to TRBJ2-7; D may be TRBD1 or TRBD2 (5 bases each). Germline V gene sequence: CDR1 MNHEY, CDR2 SVGAGI. Trimming cost V 5 bases and J 2 bases, with 13 bases left between them. CDR3 size: 14 residues. The CDR3 is CASSVGRGAYEQYF. The CDR3 DNA reads as TGTGCCAGCAGTGTGGGACGGGGAGCCTACGAGCAGTACTTC.

The chain links TRBV18 to TRBJ2-7, with D perhaps assigned TRBD1 or TRBD2 (5 bases each). The length of the CDR3 is 14 residues. V lost 8 bases and J lost 4, with 18 bases in between. The germline CDR1 and CDR2 sequences are KGHSH and LQKENI. The CDR3 bases are TGTGCCAGCACAGCCAGGGAGTCACGATACGAGCAGTACTTC. Encoded protein: CASTARESRYEQYF.

This rearrangement joins TRBV5-6 to TRBJ2-5; 7 positions agree with TRBD2. This CDR3 spans 13 amino acids. Unmatched junction bases numbered 5, after V lost 4 bases and J lost 5 bases. Germline-derived CDR1 and CDR2 are SGHDT and YYEEEE. CDR3 coding DNA: TGTGCCAGCAGCGCAGGACTAGTGGAGACCCAGTACTTC. Its protein is CASSAGLVETQYF.

The CDR3 bases are TGTGCCATCAGCAAGGGGCTAGCGGGGACCTACGAGCAGTACTTC. Translated, it gives CAISKGLAGTYEQYF. The chain uses TRBV10-3 and TRBJ2-7, with 9 bases fitting TRBD2. The CDR3 loop spans 15 amino acids. The germline V gene has CDR1 ENHRY and CDR2 SYGVKD. The junction had 8 bases not matched to a gene; V was cut back by 6 bases and J by 2 bases.

The chain carries TRBV19 and TRBJ1-5; tentative D call: TRBD1 (5 bases). V was clipped by 3 bases and J by 0 bases, with 12 bases between them. The germline gives CDR1 LNHDA, CDR2 SQIVND (reference sequence). The length of the CDR3 is 16 residues. In DNA form, the CDR3 reads TGTGCCAGTAGTATCTGGTGGGGGGTTAGCAATCAGCCCCAGCATTTT. Protein product: CASSIWWGVSNQPQHF.

In the case of this clone: Distinct nucleotide sequences in the sample also encode this CDR3. This sequence joins TRBV19 and TRBJ2-5; D may be TRBD2 (5 bases). V was clipped by 6 bases and J by 5 bases, with 7 bases between them. The CDR3 has 11 residues. Germline V gene data show CDR1 as LNHDA and CDR2 as SQIVND (reference sequence). The chain's CDR3 is CASRGGETQYF. In DNA form, the CDR3 reads TGTGCCAGTAGAGGCGGGGAGACCCAGTACTTC. Full variable domain (remainder filled in from reference TRBV19 and TRBJ2-5): DGGITQSPKYLFRKEGQNVTLSCEQNLNHDAMYWYRQDPGQGLRLIYYSQIVNDFQKGDIAEGYSVSREKKESFPLTVTSAQKNPTAFYLCASRGGETQYFGPGTRLLVL.

The table lists this clone with many counts. The V call is TRBV9, the J call TRBJ2-3, with TRBD1 matching 7 bases. The CDR3 has 16 residues. Trimming at V came to 2 bases and at J to 1 base, leaving 7 bases not matched to a gene. From germline, CDR1 is SGDLS and CDR2 YYNGEE. Here the CDR3 reads CASSVGNRGGTDTQYF. The CDR3 DNA reads TGTGCCAGCAGCGTCGGTAACAGGGGAGGCACAGATACGCAGTATTTT.

The V gene is TRBV7-6, the J gene TRBJ2-7; 11 nucleotides match TRBD2. V lost 4 bases and J lost 12; bases outside the gene matches: 11. CDR1 SGHVS and CDR2 FNYEAQ come from the germline V gene. This CDR3 is built from 14 residues. The CDR3 sequence: CASSSAGLAEGVYF. CDR3 nucleotide sequence: TGTGCCAGCAGCTCCGCGGGACTAGCGGAAGGGGTGTACTTC.

V and J are TRBV30 and TRBJ1-3; D is unresolved. The V gene's germline CDR1 is GTSNPN and CDR2 SVGIG (reference sequence). This CDR3 comprises 13 residues. Trimming took 8 bases from V and 0 from J, leaving 11 bases between them. The CDR3 here is CAVGRHSGNTIYF. Here the CDR3 DNA reads TGTGCCGTAGGACGGCACTCTGGAAACACCATATATTTT.

J is TRBJ2-1 and V is TRBV27, with D possibly being TRBD2 (5 bases). The ends were cut back, 7 bases at V and 7 bases at J, with 14 bases in the middle. Germline V gene sequence: CDR1 MNHEY, CDR2 SMNVEV (reference sequence). This CDR3 region has 13 residues. CDR3 nucleotides: TGTGCCAGCACCCTTCGGGGAGTGAATGAGCAGTTCTTC. It specifies CASTLRGVNEQFF.

V and J are TRBV7-3 and TRBJ2-2; TRBD2 matches at 10 bases. Looked up from germline, CDR1 is SGHTA and CDR2 is FQGTGA. This CDR3 region has 15 residues. V lost 6 bases and J lost 1; bases outside the gene matches: 2. In nucleotides, the CDR3 is TGTGCCAGCAGTCCTAGCGGGGGGAACACCGGGGAGCTGTTTTTT. Its protein product is CASSPSGGNTGELFF.

This clone has a single count. The rearrangement links TRBV11-2 to TRBJ2-1; D is perhaps TRBD2 (6 bases). Germline CDR1 and CDR2: SGHAT and FQNNGV. The CDR3 totals 13 residues. Trimming shortened V by 8 bases and J by 4 bases, and 12 bases separated the two germline ends. CDR3 region: CASATGDYNEQFF. DNA for the CDR3: TGTGCCAGCGCAACGGGAGATTACAATGAGCAGTTCTTC.

V usage is TRBV9 and J usage is TRBJ2-3, with 12 bases lining up with TRBD2. CDR1 SGDLS and CDR2 YYNGEE come from the germline V gene. V shed 0 bases and J 3 bases; nucleotides not matched to a gene: 8. The CDR3 is 18 residues long. The CDR3 coding sequence is TGTGCCAGCAGCGTAGAACTAGCGGGAGGTTGGGGGACAGATACGCAGTATTTT. Encoded protein: CASSVELAGGWGTDTQYF. The full variable domain, in which reference TRBV9 and TRBJ2-3 provide the parts outside the CDR3, is DSGVTQTPKHLITATGQRVTLRCSPRSGDLSVYWYQQSLDQGLQFLIQYYNGEERAKGNILERFSAQQFPDLHSELNLSSLELGDSALYFCASSVELAGGWGTDTQYFGPGTRLTVL.

The J gene is TRBJ2-2, the V gene TRBV18; D uncertain. V dropped 2 bases and J dropped 4 bases, with 5 bases sitting between them. Germline values: CDR1 KGHSH, CDR2 LQKENI. The length of the CDR3 is 13 residues. The CDR3, as DNA: TGTGCCAGCTCACCAGGATTCACCGGGGAGCTGTTTTTT. Translating it yields CASSPGFTGELFF.

This clone was observed a few times. The chain combines TRBV7-6 with TRBJ2-3, with a tentative D call TRBD1 (5 bases). Trimming left V 5 bases short and J 5 bases short, with 14 bases between. The CDR3 is 14 residues long. Germline V CDR1 and CDR2: SGHVS, FNYEAQ. Here the CDR3 reads CASSPTATLDTQYF. The CDR3 coding sequence is TGTGCCAGCAGCCCGACAGCGACCCTAGATACGCAGTATTTT.

The rearrangement links TRBV7-9 to TRBJ2-1; TRBD2 aligns across 11 bases. Germline V gene data show CDR1 as SEHNR and CDR2 as FQNEAQ (reference sequence). V was clipped by 4 bases and J by 7 bases; unmatched bases: 3. This CDR3 contains 14 residues. The CDR3 bases are TGTGCCAGCAGCTGGGGACTAGCGGCGAATGAGCAGTTCTTC. Amino acids: CASSWGLAANEQFF.

The V call is TRBV7-2, the J call TRBJ2-4; D possibly corresponds to TRBD1 (6 bases). The germline V and J ends were trimmed by 5 bases and 5 bases, with 13 bases remaining between them. The V gene's germline CDR1 is SGHTA and CDR2 FQGNSA. The CDR3 loop spans 14 amino acids. CDR3: CASSPQGSENIQYF. In nucleotides, the CDR3 is TGTGCCAGCAGCCCACAGGGTAGCGAAAACATTCAGTACTTC.

The gene calls are TRBV10-3 and TRBJ2-7, with TRBD1 identical over 7 bases. From germline, CDR1 is ENHRY and CDR2 SYGVKD. V dropped 10 bases and J dropped 2; count of bases not matched to a gene: 8. This CDR3 region has 13 residues. In DNA form, the CDR3 reads TGTGCCAGCAAGACAGGGCTTCCCTACGAGCAGTACTTC. Protein sequence: CASKTGLPYEQYF.

The V gene is TRBV4-3, the J gene TRBJ2-7, with TRBD2 identical over 7 bases. This CDR3 contains 16 residues. With V trimmed by 1 base and J by 2 bases, 8 bases remained unmatched. Germline lookup yields CDR1 LGHNA and CDR2 YSLEER. The CDR3 here is CASSQVHRDYTYEQYF. The CDR3 nucleotides are TGCGCCAGCAGCCAAGTTCACCGGGACTATACCTACGAGCAGTACTTC.

This chain joins TRBV10-3 and TRBJ2-7, with a weak D call TRBD2 (6 bases). The V end was cut by 2 bases, the J end by 1 base, with 12 bases between. The CDR3 has 15 amino acids. Germline CDR1 is ENHRY and CDR2 is SYGVKD. DNA for the CDR3: TGTGCCATCAGTGAGCCGCCCGGGACTTCCTACGAGCAGTACTTC. Translating gives CAISEPPGTSYEQYF.

A few counts support this clone. The chain has TRBV10-3 and TRBJ1-3; TRBD1 matches at 10 bases. The germline CDR1 and CDR2 sequences are ENHRY and SYGVKD. There are 16 residues in the CDR3. The V segment lost 3 bases and the J segment 7 bases; nucleotides outside the gene matches: 9. As DNA, the CDR3 is TGTGCCATCAGTGATGGACAGGGGGGTAATTGGAACACCATATATTTT. This translates into CAISDGQGGNWNTIYF.

The chain carries TRBV6-5 and TRBJ1-2, with D possibly matching TRBD1 (5 bases). Trimming removed 5 bases from V and 7 bases from J, with 17 bases in between. Per the germline V gene, CDR1 is MNHEY and CDR2 is SVGAGI. The CDR3 runs to 14 residues. CDR3 nucleotides: TGTGCCAGCAGTCCCTATGGGGGTTTCTCTGGCTACACCTTC. Translated: CASSPYGGFSGYTF.

This clone was picked up one time. Given a far larger clone just one base away, this is likely a sequencing read error. At the DNA level, this CDR3 is encoded by other sequences in the same sample as well. This chain uses TRBV30 with TRBJ1-2; D unclear. Germline V CDR1 and CDR2: GTSNPN, SVGIG (reference sequence). This CDR3 region has 13 residues. CDR3 loop: CAWSVHRTYGYTF. CDR3 nucleotide sequence: TGCGCCTGGAGTGTTCACAGAACCTATGGCTACACCTTC. The variable domain in full, with the rest retrieved from reference TRBV30 and TRBJ1-2, is SQTIHQWPATLVQPVGSPLSLECTVEGTSNPNLYWYRQAAGRGLQLLFYSVGIGQISSEVPQNLSASRPQDRQFILSSKKLLLSDSGFYLCAWSVHRTYGYTFGSGTRLTVV.

The chain recombines TRBV29-1 with TRBJ2-5; 7 bases line up with TRBD2. CDR1 is SQVTM and CDR2 is ANQGSEA in the germline V gene. This CDR3 region has 12 residues. Trimming took 5 bases from V and 7 from J; bases not matched to a gene: 7. The CDR3 DNA reads TGCAGCGTTTGGGCGGGAGTTGTGACCCAGTACTTC. Translating it yields CSVWAGVVTQYF.

Worth noting for this clone: Different DNA sequences within this sample yield the same CDR3. V gene TRBV6-1 combines with J gene TRBJ1-2; D not certain. V was clipped by 5 bases and J by 0 bases, with 10 bases between them. Per germline, CDR1 MNHNS and CDR2 SASEGT. The CDR3 extends over 14 amino acids. The CDR3 is CASSPGRANYGYTF. The CDR3 DNA sequence: TGTGCCAGCAGTCCCGGGCGGGCTAACTATGGCTACACCTTC.